This TCR beta chain came from a study of T cells in localized non-small cell lung cancer. Study results and limitations: Detection in adjacent lung was observed for a median around 50 of the top 100 tumor clones. Uninvolved adjacent lung showed higher T cell clonality than tumor. The study linked higher blood T cell density to longer overall survival.

Measured with immunoSEQ multiplex PCR; TCRdb has only the in-frame clones, and not every one. The sample includes 25,000 to 35,000 clones, roughly 89% of them seen just once. Germline CDR1 and CDR2: MNHEY and SMNVEV (reference sequence). V shed 8 bases, J shed 5 bases, and the junction held 6 bases outside the gene matches. This CDR3 is built from 14 residues. A remark on this clone: Antigen specificity is unknown.

The specimen was peripheral blood, collected before any cancer treatment. This receptor was identified in a female donor older than 55 with stage I lung adenocarcinoma. V is TRBV27 and J is TRBJ2-2; 9 nucleotides match TRBD1. The CDR3 loop reads CASGRTGVTGELFF. The CDR3 nucleotides read TGTGCCAGCGGTCGGACAGGGGTTACCGGGGAGCTGTTTTTT.